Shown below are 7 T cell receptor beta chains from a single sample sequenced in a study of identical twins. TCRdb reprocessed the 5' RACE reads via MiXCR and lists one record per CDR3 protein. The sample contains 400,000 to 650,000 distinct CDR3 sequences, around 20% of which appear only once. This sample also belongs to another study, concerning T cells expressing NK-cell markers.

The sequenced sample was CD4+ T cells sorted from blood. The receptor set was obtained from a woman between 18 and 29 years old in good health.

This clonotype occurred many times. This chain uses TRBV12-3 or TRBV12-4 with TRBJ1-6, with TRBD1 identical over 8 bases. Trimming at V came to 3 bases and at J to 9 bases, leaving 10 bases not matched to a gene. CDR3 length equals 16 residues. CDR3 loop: CASSLSGGLSSSPLHF. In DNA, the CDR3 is TGTGCCAGCAGTTTGTCAGGGGGCTTGTCTTCTTCACCCCTCCACTTT.

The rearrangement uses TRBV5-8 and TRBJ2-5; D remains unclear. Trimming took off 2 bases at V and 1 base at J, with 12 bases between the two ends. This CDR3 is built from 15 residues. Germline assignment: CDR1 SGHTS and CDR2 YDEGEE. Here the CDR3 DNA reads TGTGCCAGCAGCTTATTTCAAGGGCCCCAAGAGACCCAGTACTTC. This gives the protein CASSLFQGPQETQYF.

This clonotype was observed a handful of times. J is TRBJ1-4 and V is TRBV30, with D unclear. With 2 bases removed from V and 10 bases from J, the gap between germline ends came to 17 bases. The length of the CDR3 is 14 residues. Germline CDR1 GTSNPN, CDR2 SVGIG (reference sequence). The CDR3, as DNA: TGTGCCTGGAGTCCCGACCACAAGTATGCAAAACTGTTTTTT. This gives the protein CAWSPDHKYAKLFF. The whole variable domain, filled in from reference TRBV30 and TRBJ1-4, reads SQTIHQWPATLVQPVGSPLSLECTVEGTSNPNLYWYRQAAGRGLQLLFYSVGIGQISSEVPQNLSASRPQDRQFILSSKKLLLSDSGFYLCAWSPDHKYAKLFFGSGTQLSVL.

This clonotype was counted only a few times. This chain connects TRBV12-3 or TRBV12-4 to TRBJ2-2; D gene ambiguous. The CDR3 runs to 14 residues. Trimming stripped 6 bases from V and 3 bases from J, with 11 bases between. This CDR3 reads CASSERHDTGELFF. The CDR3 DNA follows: TGTGCCAGCAGCGAACGACACGACACCGGGGAGCTGTTTTTT.

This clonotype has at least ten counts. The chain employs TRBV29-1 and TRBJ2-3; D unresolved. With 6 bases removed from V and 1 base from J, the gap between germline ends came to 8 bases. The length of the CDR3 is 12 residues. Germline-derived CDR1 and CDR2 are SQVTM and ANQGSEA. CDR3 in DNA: TGCAGCGTCCGATCCGGCACAGATACGCAGTATTTT. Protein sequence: CSVRSGTDTQYF.

The CDR3 reads CASSVAEGSHYEQYF. CDR3 DNA sequence: TGTGCCAGCAGCGTAGCTGAAGGGAGTCACTACGAGCAGTACTTC. The chain combines TRBV9 with TRBJ2-7; weak D call: TRBD2 (5 bases). V was pared by 0 bases and J by 3 bases, with 13 bases between. The CDR3 runs to 15 residues. CDR1 and CDR2 (germline): SGDLS, YYNGEE.

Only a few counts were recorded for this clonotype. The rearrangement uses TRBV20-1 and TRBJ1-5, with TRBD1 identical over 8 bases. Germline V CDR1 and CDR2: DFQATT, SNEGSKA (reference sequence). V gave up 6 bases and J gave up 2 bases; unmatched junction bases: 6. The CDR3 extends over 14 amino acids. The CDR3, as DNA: TGCAGTGCGAAGAAGACAGGGGGCAATCAGCCCCAGCATTTT. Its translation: CSAKKTGGNQPQHF.